This TCR beta chain emerged from a study of blood T cell repertoires in COVID-19. Profiling relied on immunoSEQ multiplex PCR, and the TCRdb table lists in-frame clones only, not all of them. The data hold roughly 300,000 clones, with 70% to 90% observed a single time. The germline CDR1 and CDR2 sequences are WSHSY and SAAADI. The CDR3 spans 14 residues. Germline trimming cut 9 bases from V and 9 bases from J; bases unmatched to any gene: 12. The rearrangement links TRBV10-2 to TRBJ2-1; 9 positions match TRBD2. Material: peripheral blood. This clonotype was obtained from a woman aged 45-65 years who had recovered from COVID-19. The DNA of the CDR3 is TGCGCCAGTTTGCGGGAGGGCCCGTCAGGTGAGCAGTTCTTC. It codes for CASLREGPSGEQFF.